The T cell receptor (beta chain) described here comes from a study of siplizumab effects on memory and regulatory T cells. About the study: The study paired mixed lymphocyte reactions, running them with siplizumab at 1 ug/mL or without drug.

Some clones are missing from TCRdb's copy, which holds only in-frame ones; the method was immunoSEQ multiplex PCR. Here the sample spans 9,500 to 11,000 clones, under 55% being singletons. CDR3 length: 16 residues. CDR1 and CDR2 from the germline V gene are MNHNY and SVGAGI (reference sequence). Germline trimming cut 0 bases from V and 2 bases from J; bases unmatched to any gene: 4. This clone was recorded a few times. Its target is unknown. Coculturing of the mixed lymphocyte reaction cells was performed at 37°C for more than five days. The chain links TRBV6-6 to TRBJ2-3; 8 nucleotides match TRBD2. What was sequenced was CFSE-low (dividing) CD8+ T cells sorted from an allogeneic mixed lymphocyte reaction. This TCR was recovered from a human donor in good health; the cells came from an allogeneic mixed lymphocyte reaction. The CDR3 coding sequence is TGTGCCAGCAGTTACTCCGGCGGGGGGACCACAGATACGCAGTATTTT. Translated, it gives CASSYSGGGTTDTQYF.